The rows below give T cell receptor beta chains drawn from one sample of a study of cytomegalovirus exposure and HLA in healthy donors. The method was immunoSEQ multiplex PCR; TCRdb's version includes in-frame clones alone and lacks a portion of them. The sample records over 150,000 clones, 80% to 85% being singletons. Source material: PBMCs. The receptors originated from a girl aged 2 to 10 in good health and CMV-seropositive. Each CDR3 is given with its conserved first and last residue. A D gene is named only where the DNA matches it firmly. Rows may omit the clone size; those that give it use once, few, many or a size class.

V gene: TRBV7-9; clone size: NA; D gene: TRBD1; J gene: TRBJ2-3; CDR3 DNA: TGTGCCAGCAGCCGTCGACAGGGTCCCTCCCCAGATACGCAGTATTTT; CDR3 protein: CASSRRQGPSPDTQYF
V gene: TRBV29-1; clone size: once; D gene: NA; J gene: TRBJ2-1; CDR3 DNA: TGCAGCGTTGAAGACAGTAGGCTAGCCTACAATGAGCAGTTCTTC; CDR3 protein: CSVEDSRLAYNEQFF
V gene: TRBV5-6; clone size: NA; D gene: NA; J gene: TRBJ2-3; CDR3 DNA: TGTGCCAGCAGCCCTAGCGACACAGATACGCAGTATTTT; CDR3 protein: CASSPSDTDTQYF
V gene: TRBV19; clone size: NA; D gene: TRBD1; J gene: TRBJ2-1; CDR3 DNA: TGTGCCAGTAGTCCGGCGGACAGGTACAATGAGCAGTTCTTC; CDR3 protein: CASSPADRYNEQFF
V gene: TRBV21-1; clone size: NA; D gene: NA; J gene: TRBJ1-1; CDR3 DNA: TGTGCCAGCAGCAAAGATGAAATCGGGGGTTCCCGGGGAAAGCCCATGAACACTGAAGCTTTCTTT; CDR3 protein: CASSKDEIGGSRGKPMNTEAFF
V gene: TRBV10-3; clone size: NA; D gene: TRBD2; J gene: TRBJ2-3; CDR3 DNA: TGTGCCATCGGGGGGACTAGCGAAGATACGCAGTATTTT; CDR3 protein: CAIGGTSEDTQYF
V gene: TRBV6-1; clone size: once; D gene: TRBD2; J gene: TRBJ2-3; CDR3 DNA: TGTGCCAGCAGTGAAAAAGTAGCGGGGACAGATACGCAGTATTTT; CDR3 protein: CASSEKVAGTDTQYF
V gene: TRBV11-2; clone size: NA; D gene: NA; J gene: TRBJ2-1; CDR3 DNA: TGTGCCAGCAGCTTAGATGGCGGCTATAAGCAGTTCTTC; CDR3 protein: CASSLDGGYKQFF
V gene: TRBV30; clone size: NA; D gene: TRBD1; J gene: TRBJ2-5; CDR3 DNA: TGTGCCTGGTCCACAGGGGGTCCCCAAGAGACCCAGTACTTC; CDR3 protein: CAWSTGGPQETQYF
V gene: TRBV30; clone size: NA; D gene: NA; J gene: TRBJ2-6; CDR3 DNA: TGTGCCTGGAGCAACAGGGTAACAGGGGCCAACGTCCTGACTTTC; CDR3 protein: CAWSNRVTGANVLTF
V gene: TRBV28; clone size: NA; D gene: NA; J gene: TRBJ1-5; CDR3 DNA: TGTGCCAGCAGTCGCAACAGAGCCCAGCATTTT; CDR3 protein: CASSRNRAQHF
V gene: TRBV6-5; clone size: NA; D gene: TRBD1; J gene: TRBJ1-1; CDR3 DNA: TGTGCCAGCAGGCGTTGGGACAGGGAATTCGGTGAAGCTTTCTTT; CDR3 protein: CASRRWDREFGEAFF
V gene: TRBV4-2; clone size: NA; D gene: NA; J gene: TRBJ1-1; CDR3 DNA: TGTGCCAGCAGCCAAGGTCCATTGAACACTGAAGCTTTCTTT; CDR3 protein: CASSQGPLNTEAFF
V gene: TRBV30; clone size: NA; D gene: NA; J gene: TRBJ2-2; CDR3 DNA: TGTGCCTGGAGCAAAAACACCGGGGAGCTGTTTTTT; CDR3 protein: CAWSKNTGELFF
V gene: TRBV6-5; clone size: NA; D gene: NA; J gene: TRBJ1-2; CDR3 DNA: TGTGCCAGCACCTCCGAGGCGTCCTATGGCTACACCTTC; CDR3 protein: CASTSEASYGYTF
V gene: TRBV9; clone size: NA; D gene: NA; J gene: TRBJ2-7; CDR3 DNA: TGTGCCAGCAGCGTGAGCGGAGGCGAGCAGTACTTC; CDR3 protein: CASSVSGGEQYF